What follows describes a single TCR beta chain. Some clones are missing from TCRdb's copy, which holds only in-frame ones; the method was immunoSEQ multiplex PCR. The sample lists under 50,000 clones, around 90% occurring once. The entry originates in a study of blood T cell repertoires in COVID-19. Germline assignment: CDR1 SGHTA and CDR2 FQGNSA. J was trimmed by 5 bases and V by 5 bases; bases with no gene match: 8. The CDR3 extends over 14 amino acids. The sequence came from a man aged 65-85 years with active COVID-19. This chain connects TRBV7-2 to TRBJ2-7; 8 nucleotides agree with TRBD2. The sequencing input was peripheral blood. CDR3 in amino acids: CASSDGGAIHEQYF. The CDR3 DNA follows: TGTGCCAGCAGCGACGGGGGGGCTATCCACGAGCAGTACTTC.